The 31 T cell receptor beta chains in this list originate from one sample, sequenced in a study of blood T cell repertoires in COVID-19. Using immunoSEQ multiplex PCR, the repertoire was profiled, and TCRdb retains in-frame clones only, with some absent. The data hold around 200,000 clones, with about 88% observed a single time. Material for sequencing was PBMCs or T cells enriched from blood (not recorded which). The receptors shown here come from a woman aged 30 to 39 who had recovered from COVID-19.

In nucleotides, the CDR3 is TGTGCCAGCAGCTCCTCCCTCAATCCAGGATATGGCTACACCTTC. Translation gives CASSSSLNPGYGYTF. The chain has TRBV7-2 and TRBJ1-2, with D uncertain. Trimming left V 4 bases short and J 5 bases short, with 17 bases between. CDR1 is SGHTA and CDR2 is FQGNSA in the germline V gene. This CDR3 contains 15 residues.

V is TRBV5-1 and J is TRBJ2-3; no clear D gene. Germline lookup yields CDR1 SGHRS and CDR2 YFSETQ. The V end lost 4 bases, the J end lost 6 bases, and 15 bases lay between the germline ends. The CDR3 is 14 residues long. The chain's CDR3 is CASSPLRPGDTQYF. The CDR3 DNA is TGCGCCAGCAGCCCACTCCGTCCCGGGGATACGCAGTATTTT. The variable domain in full, with the rest retrieved from reference TRBV5-1 and TRBJ2-3, is KAGVTQTPRYLIKTRGQQVTLSCSPISGHRSVSWYQQTPGQGLQFLFEYFSETQRNKGNFPGRFSGRQFSNSRSEMNVSTLELGDSALYLCASSPLRPGDTQYFGPGTRLTVL.

The rearrangement joins TRBV7-8 to TRBJ2-3; D remains ambiguous. Per the germline V gene, CDR1 is SGHVS and CDR2 is FQNEAQ. The length of the CDR3 is 14 residues. The V end was cut by 2 bases, the J end by 6 bases, with 12 bases between. In DNA form, the CDR3 reads TGTGCCAGCAGCTTAAGGTTAACGACTGATACGCAGTATTTT. It encodes CASSLRLTTDTQYF.

In its sample, this clone was seen a few times. The chain joins TRBV27 to TRBJ1-6, with 8 bases lining up with TRBD1. This CDR3 spans 16 amino acids. Unmatched junction bases numbered 8, after V lost 3 bases and J lost 7 bases. Germline V CDR1 and CDR2: MNHEY, SMNVEV (reference sequence). In DNA form, the CDR3 reads TGTGCCAGCAGTTTCCCGCCAGGGGGCCCGAATTCACCCCTCCACTTT. Translated, it gives CASSFPPGGPNSPLHF.

The CDR3, as DNA: TGTGCCAGTAGTATAGGAGCGGTTACAGATACGCAGTATTTT. As protein: CASSIGAVTDTQYF. The gene calls are TRBV19 and TRBJ2-3, with a tentative D call TRBD2 (5 bases). There are 14 residues in the CDR3. Germline lookup yields CDR1 LNHDA and CDR2 SQIVND (reference sequence). The germline V and J ends were trimmed by 1 base and 3 bases, with 8 bases remaining between them.

The chain carries TRBV18 and TRBJ1-2; no clear D gene. This CDR3 contains 16 residues. V dropped 0 bases and J dropped 0 bases, with 11 bases sitting between them. Germline-derived CDR1 and CDR2 are KGHSH and LQKENI. CDR3 coding DNA: TGTGCCAGCTCACCACCGGGAGGGCCCTCTAACTATGGCTACACCTTC. Translated: CASSPPGGPSNYGYTF.

This clone was seen just once. The V call is TRBV9, the J call TRBJ2-7; 10 positions match TRBD2. The CDR3 has 15 amino acids. In germline, CDR1 is SGDLS, CDR2 YYNGEE. With V trimmed by 0 bases and J by 4 bases, 4 bases remained unmatched. The CDR3 spells CASSVGLAGAYEQYF. For the CDR3, the DNA is TGTGCCAGCAGCGTAGGGCTAGCGGGGGCTTACGAGCAGTACTTC.

CDR3 coding DNA: TGTGCCAGCAGCTTAGGGGTAAAGCTTACGGGACTAGAAGAGACCCAGTACTTC. It is translated as CASSLGVKLTGLEETQYF. The chain couples TRBV7-6 to TRBJ2-5; the match to TRBD2 covers 8 bases. CDR3 length equals 18 residues. Germline-derived CDR1 and CDR2 are SGHVS and FNYEAQ. J was trimmed by 3 bases and V by 1 base; bases with no gene match: 13.

This clone was recorded once. The V gene is TRBV5-6, the J gene TRBJ1-2; no reliable D call. V lost 1 base to trimming and J lost 4 bases, with 8 bases between them. The CDR3 runs 13 residues. The germline gives CDR1 SGHDT, CDR2 YYEEEE. Here the CDR3 DNA reads TGTGCCAGCAGCTTGAGTGGCCGCTATGGCTACACCTTC. Translation: CASSLSGRYGYTF.

The genes are TRBV29-1 and TRBJ2-3; the match to TRBD1 covers 8 bases. The germline CDR1 and CDR2 sequences are SQVTM and ANQGSEA. Trimming took 6 bases from V and 3 from J; bases not matched to a gene: 11. CDR3 length equals 15 residues. CDR3 loop: CSVDSGQDPTDTQYF. The CDR3 nucleotides read TGCAGCGTGGATTCGGGACAGGACCCAACAGATACGCAGTATTTT.

The V call is TRBV9, the J call TRBJ2-7; 9 nucleotides line up with TRBD2. Germline CDR1 reads SGDLS; CDR2 reads YYNGEE. This CDR3 contains 16 residues. V was pared by 7 bases and J by 4 bases, with 15 bases of the junction left unmatched. This CDR3 reads CASSTYGASGDYEQYF. The CDR3 region has the DNA TGTGCCAGCTCTACTTACGGGGCTAGCGGGGATTACGAGCAGTACTTC. The full variable domain, with the rest looked up from reference TRBV9 and TRBJ2-7, is DSGVTQTPKHLITATGQRVTLRCSPRSGDLSVYWYQQSLDQGLQFLIQYYNGEERAKGNILERFSAQQFPDLHSELNLSSLELGDSALYFCASSTYGASGDYEQYFGPGTRLTVT.

V is TRBV9 and J is TRBJ2-1; 8 nucleotides match TRBD1. The CDR3 is 15 residues long. The trim removed 2 bases at V and 8 bases at J, leaving 9 bases unmatched. Germline V gene sequence: CDR1 SGDLS, CDR2 YYNGEE. CDR3 DNA: TGTGCCAGCAGCGTCGAAGGACAGGGCAGCGATGAGCAGTTCTTC. This codes for CASSVEGQGSDEQFF.

CDR3 bases: TGCGCCAGCAGCCAAGATAGGTTCGGGGATGGAAACACTGAAGCTTTCTTT. Protein sequence: CASSQDRFGDGNTEAFF. V usage is TRBV4-3 and J usage is TRBJ1-1; D call uncertain. This CDR3 has 17 residues. CDR1 LGHNA and CDR2 YSLEER come from the germline V gene. V dropped 0 bases and J dropped 2 bases, with 16 bases sitting between them.

The CDR3 loop reads CSVAKRGDVWTEAFF. In nucleotides, the CDR3 is TGCAGCGTGGCAAAACGGGGGGACGTATGGACTGAAGCTTTCTTT. The chain carries TRBV29-1 and TRBJ1-1; perhaps TRBD1 as D (5 bases). Trimming took off 6 bases at V and 5 bases at J, with 22 bases between the two ends. Germline V gene data show CDR1 as SQVTM and CDR2 as ANQGSEA. The CDR3 consists of 15 residues.

The chain joins TRBV4-2 to TRBJ1-1; D possibly corresponds to TRBD1 (6 bases). The germline V and J ends were trimmed by 4 bases and 7 bases, with 16 bases remaining between them. CDR3 length: 14 amino acids. Germline V lookup: CDR1 LGHNA, CDR2 YNFKEQ. The CDR3 protein is CASSRLQGLSEAFF. CDR3 DNA sequence: TGTGCCAGCAGCCGCTTACAGGGTCTAAGTGAAGCTTTCTTT.

This chain connects TRBV14 to TRBJ1-1; D unclear. V lost 0 bases, J lost 2 bases, and 19 bases lay in between. This CDR3 contains 18 residues. CDR1 is SGHDN and CDR2 is FVKESK in the germline V gene. The CDR3, as DNA: TGTGCCAGCAGCCAAGATCTAGCGGTACGGGGAGTTAACACTGAAGCTTTCTTT. This encodes CASSQDLAVRGVNTEAFF.

The chain recombines TRBV7-9 with TRBJ2-3; 15 bases are a match to TRBD2. Germline V gene data show CDR1 as SEHNR and CDR2 as FQNEAQ (reference sequence). The ends lost 0 bases at V and 7 bases at J; junction bases unmatched: 8. The CDR3 loop spans 18 amino acids. In DNA form, the CDR3 reads TGTGCCAGCAGCTTAGCCGGACTAGCGGGGGGGCCGCGAAATACGCAGTATTTT. It is translated as CASSLAGLAGGPRNTQYF. Filled out from reference TRBV7-9 and TRBJ2-3, the complete variable domain reads DTGVSQNPRHKITKRGQNVTFRCDPISEHNRLYWYRQTLGQGPEFLTYFQNEAQLEKSRLLSDRFSAERPKGSFSTLEIQRTEQGDSAMYLCASSLAGLAGGPRNTQYFGPGTRLTVL.

This chain connects TRBV12-3 or TRBV12-4 to TRBJ1-2, with 7 positions matching TRBD1. Trimming at V came to 6 bases and at J to 3 bases, leaving 4 bases not matched to a gene. The CDR3 is 13 amino acids. CDR3 sequence (DNA): TGTGCCAGCAGCCCGGGACAGCACTATGGCTACACCTTC. This encodes CASSPGQHYGYTF.

About this clone: At the DNA level, this CDR3 is encoded by other sequences in the same sample as well. The V gene is TRBV19, the J gene TRBJ1-3; D not resolved. This CDR3 region has 14 residues. Trimming removed 5 bases at V and 0 bases at J, with 8 bases between. Germline values: CDR1 LNHDA, CDR2 SQIVND (reference sequence). The DNA for the CDR3 is TGTGCCAGTAGTCCCGGTGGCTCTGGAAACACCATATATTTT. Its translation is CASSPGGSGNTIYF.

The CDR3 loop reads CASSPSGGATETQYF. For the CDR3, the DNA is TGTGCCAGCAGTCCTAGCGGGGGGGCGACGGAGACCCAGTACTTC. This chain uses TRBV27 with TRBJ2-5, with 12 positions matching TRBD2. The CDR3 extends over 15 amino acids. Germline loops: CDR1 MNHEY, CDR2 SMNVEV (reference sequence). The J segment lost 5 bases and the V segment lost 5 bases, leaving 6 bases of the junction unmatched.

This sequence joins TRBV7-9 and TRBJ2-1, with 8 bases matching TRBD1. Unmatched junction bases numbered 6, after V lost 5 bases and J lost 9 bases. The CDR3 covers 13 residues. Germline CDR1 and CDR2: SEHNR and FQNEAQ (reference sequence). CDR3 sequence reads: CASSGTGPPEQFF. In DNA form, the CDR3 reads TGTGCCAGCAGCGGGACAGGCCCCCCTGAGCAGTTCTTC.

This chain links TRBV7-9 with TRBJ2-5; 7 bases align to TRBD2. The CDR3 spans 15 residues. Trimming removed 0 bases from V and 0 bases from J; junction bases left unmatched: 1. Per the germline V gene, CDR1 is SEHNR and CDR2 is FQNEAQ (reference sequence). The CDR3 DNA reads as TGTGCCAGCAGCTTAGCGGGGGGGAACCAAGAGACCCAGTACTTC. Translation gives CASSLAGGNQETQYF. Full variable domain (outside the CDR3, taken from reference TRBV7-9 and TRBJ2-5): DTGVSQNPRHKITKRGQNVTFRCDPISEHNRLYWYRQTLGQGPEFLTYFQNEAQLEKSRLLSDRFSAERPKGSFSTLEIQRTEQGDSAMYLCASSLAGGNQETQYFGPGTRLLVL.

This sequence joins TRBV15 and TRBJ2-2; possibly TRBD1 for D (6 bases). V lost 0 bases and J lost 2, with 13 bases in between. The germline CDR1 and CDR2 sequences are LNHNV and YYDKDF (reference sequence). The CDR3 is made up of 17 amino acids. This CDR3 is CATSRDGRGVNTGELFF. CDR3 coding DNA: TGTGCCACCAGCAGAGATGGCAGGGGTGTAAACACCGGGGAGCTGTTTTTT.

The chain couples TRBV9 to TRBJ2-5, with D possibly TRBD2 on 5 matching bases. V was clipped by 3 bases and J by 0 bases, with 12 bases between them. CDR3 length: 15 residues. Germline V gene lookup returns CDR1 SGDLS and CDR2 YYNGEE. The CDR3 nucleotides read TGTGCCAGCAGCGCGGGGATAGCGTACCAAGAGACCCAGTACTTC. The encoded protein is CASSAGIAYQETQYF.

The J gene is TRBJ2-7, the V gene TRBV27; D is unresolved. In germline, CDR1 is MNHEY, CDR2 SMNVEV (reference sequence). The CDR3 is 14 amino acids. V gave up 5 bases and J gave up 0 bases, with 11 bases separating them. The CDR3 DNA is TGTGCCAGCAGTACGAGTTACAGCTCCTACGAGCAGTACTTC. It encodes CASSTSYSSYEQYF.

The chain combines TRBV2 with TRBJ1-1, with unresolved D. CDR1 and CDR2 (germline): SNHLY, FYNNEI. Trimming removed 5 bases from V and 3 bases from J, with 10 bases in between. This CDR3 has 13 amino acids. The CDR3, as DNA: TGTGCCAGCAGTTCTTTACTGGACACTGAAGCTTTCTTT. As protein: CASSSLLDTEAFF.

The chain links TRBV12-3 or TRBV12-4 to TRBJ1-5; D remains unclear. V lost 3 bases, J lost 4 bases, and 7 bases lay in between. The CDR3 is made up of 13 amino acids. The CDR3 DNA follows: TGTGCCAGCAGTTTCTACGGGAATCAGCCCCAGCATTTT. Its protein is CASSFYGNQPQHF.

The chain links TRBV7-2 to TRBJ2-3; 8 positions agree with TRBD1. Germline V CDR1 and CDR2: SGHTA, FQGNSA. Trimming took 4 bases from V and 11 from J; bases not matched to a gene: 8. The CDR3 runs to 13 residues. CDR3 sequence (DNA): TGTGCCAGCAGCTCCCTGGACAGGGCTGGGCAGTATTTT. Encoded protein: CASSSLDRAGQYF.

This CDR3 reads CASSDPSGVSTDTQYF. CDR3 nucleotides: TGTGCCAGCAGTGACCCTAGCGGGGTTAGCACAGATACGCAGTATTTT. The J gene is TRBJ2-3, the V gene TRBV2; 9 positions match TRBD2. Germline V gene data show CDR1 as SNHLY and CDR2 as FYNNEI. After removal of 3 bases from V and 0 bases from J, the junction contained 4 bases not matched to a gene. The length of the CDR3 is 16 residues.

This chain joins TRBV14 and TRBJ2-1, with TRBD1 matching over 7 bases. The V gene end was trimmed by 1 base and the J gene end by 8 bases; junction bases not matched to a gene: 11. Germline CDR1 reads SGHDN; CDR2 reads FVKESK. This CDR3 is built from 16 residues. The CDR3 coding sequence is TGTGCCAGCAGCCAAGGGTCCAGGACAGGTGGATATGAGCAGTTCTTC. Protein: CASSQGSRTGGYEQFF.

V is TRBV11-2 and J is TRBJ2-7, with a tentative D call TRBD1 (6 bases). The germline V gene encodes CDR1 SGHAT and CDR2 FQNNGV. The CDR3 has 14 residues. V lost 0 bases and J lost 2, with 8 bases in between. The CDR3 here is CASSLERDTYEQYF. The CDR3 DNA sequence: TGTGCCAGCAGCTTAGAAAGGGACACCTACGAGCAGTACTTC. The full variable domain, completed using reference TRBV11-2 and TRBJ2-7, is EAGVAQSPRYKIIEKRQSVAFWCNPISGHATLYWYQQILGQGPKLLIQFQNNGVVDDSQLPKDRFSAERLKGVDSTLKIQPAKLEDSAVYLCASSLERDTYEQYFGPGTRLTVT.